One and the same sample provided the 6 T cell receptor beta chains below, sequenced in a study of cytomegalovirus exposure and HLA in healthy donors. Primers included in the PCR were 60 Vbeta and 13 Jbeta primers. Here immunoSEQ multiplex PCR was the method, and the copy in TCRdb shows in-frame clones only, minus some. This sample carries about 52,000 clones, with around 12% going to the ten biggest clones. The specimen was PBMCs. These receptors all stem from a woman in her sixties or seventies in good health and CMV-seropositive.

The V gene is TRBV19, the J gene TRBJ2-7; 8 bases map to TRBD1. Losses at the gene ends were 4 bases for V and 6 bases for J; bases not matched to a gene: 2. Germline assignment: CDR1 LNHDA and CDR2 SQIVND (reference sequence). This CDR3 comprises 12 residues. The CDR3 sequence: CASSRTGGEQYF. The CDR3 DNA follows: TGTGCCAGTAGTAGAACAGGGGGCGAGCAGTACTTC.

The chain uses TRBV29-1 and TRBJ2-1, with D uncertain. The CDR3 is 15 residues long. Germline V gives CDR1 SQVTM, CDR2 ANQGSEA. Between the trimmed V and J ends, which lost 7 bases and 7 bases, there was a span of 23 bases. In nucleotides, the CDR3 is TGCAGCGCCCCAAGTCGTGGCAGCCTGGAGAATGAGCAGTTCTTC. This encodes CSAPSRGSLENEQFF.

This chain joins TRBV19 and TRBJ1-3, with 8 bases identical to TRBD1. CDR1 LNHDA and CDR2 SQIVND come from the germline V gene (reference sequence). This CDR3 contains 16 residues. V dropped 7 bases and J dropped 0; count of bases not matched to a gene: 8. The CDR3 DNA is TGTGCCAGTACCAGGGGGCCTATTAACTCTGGAAACACCATATATTTT. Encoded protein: CASTRGPINSGNTIYF.

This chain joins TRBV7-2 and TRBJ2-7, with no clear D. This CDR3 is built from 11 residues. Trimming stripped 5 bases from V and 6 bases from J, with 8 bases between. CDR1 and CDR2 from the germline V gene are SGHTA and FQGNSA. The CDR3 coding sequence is TGTGCCAGCAGCAACCCGGGCGAGCAGTACTTC. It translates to CASSNPGEQYF.

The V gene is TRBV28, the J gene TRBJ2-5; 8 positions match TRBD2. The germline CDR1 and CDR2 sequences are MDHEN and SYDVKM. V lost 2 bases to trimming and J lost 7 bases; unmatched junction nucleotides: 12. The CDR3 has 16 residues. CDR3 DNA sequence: TGTGCCAGCAGTTTAGGCGGACTAGCAACCGACGGGACCCAGTACTTC. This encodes CASSLGGLATDGTQYF.

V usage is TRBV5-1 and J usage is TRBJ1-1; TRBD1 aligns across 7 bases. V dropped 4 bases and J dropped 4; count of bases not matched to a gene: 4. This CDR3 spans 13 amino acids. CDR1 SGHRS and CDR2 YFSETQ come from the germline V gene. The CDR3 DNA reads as TGCGCCAGCAGCCAGGGGGAGGTCACTGAAGCTTTCTTT. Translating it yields CASSQGEVTEAFF.